The TCR beta chain described here comes from a study of T cells in Graves' hyperthyroidism and ophthalmopathy (dated by TCRdb to between 2018 and 2020). Context from the whole study: To identify TCR V-J signatures that set the groups apart, the researchers used a discovery cohort of 100 patients, made up of 43 with Graves' ophthalmopathy and 57 with stable Graves' hyperthyroidism. Whether ophthalmopathy could be predicted prospectively was tested in an independent validation cohort made up of some 20 hyperthyroidism patients plus 17 patients who later progressed to ophthalmopathy. The approximately 97 discovery patients were randomly divided into training and test sets at a 7:3 ratio. In addition, the study compared T-cell repertoires in thyroid tissue and in blood from about 6 Graves' hyperthyroidism patients. Once sampling was done, hyperthyroidism patients were given methimazole at a starting dose of 30 mg daily, whereas ophthalmopathy patients were given high-dose intravenous methylprednisolone. The paper reports TCR Vbeta CDR3 sequencing of some 140 peripheral blood samples: around 41 ophthalmopathy, approximately 74 hyperthyroidism and approximately 17 progressor patients.

Looking up the germline V gene (reference sequence) yields CDR1 DFQATT and CDR2 SNEGSKA. CDR3 length: 14 amino acids, cysteine to phenylalanine. Of the read, only the CDR3 DNA is kept; its 42 bases are in frame from base 1. Relative to germline, V is missing 6 bases and J is missing 3 bases, with 10 bases of the junction outside any gene match. Patients with uncontrolled infections, other autoimmune diseases, pregnancy or lactation were excluded. Diagnoses were established on the basis of clinical symptoms, serum thyroxine and TRAb, thyroid ultrasound, and orbital computed tomography. Total RNA was extracted with Trizol reagent, and quality was checked on an Agilent 2100 Bioanalyzer. General conclusions and limits of the study: In cross-validation, a model built on a 13 V-J signature told ophthalmopathy apart from stable hyperthyroidism with under 90% sensitivity and approximately 81% specificity, and in testing the same model reached 80%/75%. During validation, the model predicted progression to ophthalmopathy a median of about 6.3 months ahead of onset, with more than 55% sensitivity and 72% to 85% specificity. Most expanded thyroid clonotypes (frequency above 0.001) were also found in blood, which suggests that blood repertoires may mirror thyroid immune responses. Sample size was not statistically predetermined, and blinding of investigators to group allocation was not performed.

The TCR beta CDR3 regions were amplified from RNA transcripts. A first-round RT-PCR of the TCR CDR3 used the HTBI primer set with the Qiagen OneStep RT-PCR kit. A second multiplex PCR round built the libraries, followed by size selection and purification. Libraries were sequenced paired-end with 100 bp reads on an Illumina HiSeq2000. As for the original processing: Raw data were processed with SOAPnuke, discarding reads with adapters, uncalled bases, mean Phred below 15, or no exact constant-primer or identifier match. High-quality paired reads were merged with COPE v1.2.5, and unique nucleotide sequences were defined as clonotypes. MiTCR v1.1 was used to align the clonotypes against IMGT TRBV, TRBD and TRBJ reference segments. The analysis included only V-J combinations with a frequency above 0.0001, which together covered more than 98% of the repertoires. A TCS score was defined as the ratio between F50 (clonal expansion) and ExV (chaos), using BLOSUM62-based TCRdist between CDR3 peptides within each V-J. Welch's t-statistics and random forest reduced fewer than 600 V-J features to around 14, which were used in a naive Bayes classifier (R e1071). The Morisita-Horn index was used to measure how similar the thyroid and blood repertoires were. TCRdb itself trimmed the public reads at Q25 with fastp, ran MiXCR and retained productive beta chains. Duplicate CDR3 protein sequences are folded into a single record with the most common DNA and genes. Clone size and V and J calls follow TCRdb, not the original study. In all, the sample holds roughly 500,000 distinct CDR3 sequences, and 40% to 50% of those were seen once. The ten biggest clones cover about 45% of the sample.

This clonotype occurred many times. This clone's antigen is unknown. No much larger clone is present one base from it, and per-base qualities are unavailable. The clonotype originates from an adult woman with Graves' disease, either hyperthyroidism or ophthalmopathy (not recorded which). The sample was peripheral blood or thyroid tissue (not recorded which). Rearrangement joined TRBV20-1 to TRBJ1-1, with 7 junctional bases fitting TRBD1. The CDR3 protein sequence reads: CSAEKGAPDTEAFF. At the DNA level, the sequence is TGCAGTGCCGAGAAGGGGGCGCCGGACACTGAAGCTTTCTTT.